A single T cell receptor (beta chain) is shown here with its context. No antigen is known for it. No base quality values were provided; no much bigger clone lies one nucleotide off. This record comes from a study of lymphopenia after photon versus proton radiotherapy (dated by TCRdb to between 2018 and 2021). Regarding the complete study: In patients with gastrointestinal tumors who developed high-grade lymphopenia, the study compared the immunological effects of photon radiation therapy with those of proton radiation therapy. The cohort comprised roughly 20 patients with gastrointestinal tumors who received either photon or proton therapy and then developed lymphopenia. The goal of the study was to characterize the differences between the two radiation modalities in how they affect the immune system.

Via the germline V gene, CDR1 is SNHLY and CDR2 FYNNEI. The junction shows trimming of 2 bases on V and 1 base on J, plus 15 bases between the germline ends. Its CDR3 holds 16 amino acids, cysteine through phenylalanine. Only CDR3 DNA is held: 48 bases, read in frame from base 1. The library was obtained by the immunoSEQ multiplex PCR assay. Deep sequencing of rearranged TCR beta loci, alongside multiparametric flow cytometry, was used to profile T cell repertoires. In its TCRdb copy, this immuneACCESS table keeps in-frame sequences only and misses some clones. Where compared with another copy, unresolved V genes explain less than half of these, and the others have no known cause. For this sample there are under 80,000 clones; around 86% appear just once. The ten most abundant clones make up about 2% of the sample. Study-wide findings and limitations: Once the lymphocyte count had reached its nadir, the repertoires of photon-treated patients showed oligoclonal expansion, particularly of CD8+ Temra cells, and this expansion drove the decline in diversity. Across the cohort, an inverse correlation was found between a larger post-nadir drop in TCR diversity and overall survival time among patients who died. The authors looked at the survival association only in patients who died, and they framed better survival with proton therapy as a possibility rather than a demonstrated result. Proton-treated patients stayed relatively stable during treatment, while photon-treated patients lost naive T cells and TCR diversity and gained effector/memory populations.

The TCR was taken from a man aged 40-49 years with gastric cancer. The sample consisted of peripheral blood, taken from a patient treated with photon-based radiotherapy. This sequence uses TRBV2 and TRBJ2-7; the D gene lacks a confident call. This receptor has the CDR3 CASSERAGRVSYEQYF. The DNA reads as follows: TGTGCCAGCAGTGAACGGGCAGGCCGAGTTTCCTACGAGCAGTACTTC.